This TCR beta chain was documented in a study of spatial heterogeneity in lung cancer. General study results and limits: Expanded tumor TCRs that were ubiquitous appeared in blood more at resection than follow-up.

This CDR3 has 13 residues. Trimming cost V 9 bases and J 5 bases, with 16 bases left between them. Germline V gene sequence: CDR1 SGHRS, CDR2 YFSETQ. For this clonotype: The antigen is undetermined.

Regarding time point: blood at routine non-recurrence follow-up after resection. Unsorted samples of tumor, nontumor lung or frozen PBMC had their whole RNA sequenced. Every molecule of TCR cDNA had its own unique molecular identifier. TCRdb itself ran the 5' RACE reads through MiXCR, one entry per CDR3 protein. The table includes under 150,000 distinct CDR3 sequences, 10% to 11% detected once. Material: PBMCs, obtained at follow-up. The receptor's source is a female donor with early-stage non-small cell lung cancer. The chain employs TRBV5-1 and TRBJ2-3, with D possibly matching TRBD2 (6 bases). CDR3 bases: TGCGCCACGTCACCGGGACTTCAAGATACGCAGTATTTT. Encoded protein: CATSPGLQDTQYF.